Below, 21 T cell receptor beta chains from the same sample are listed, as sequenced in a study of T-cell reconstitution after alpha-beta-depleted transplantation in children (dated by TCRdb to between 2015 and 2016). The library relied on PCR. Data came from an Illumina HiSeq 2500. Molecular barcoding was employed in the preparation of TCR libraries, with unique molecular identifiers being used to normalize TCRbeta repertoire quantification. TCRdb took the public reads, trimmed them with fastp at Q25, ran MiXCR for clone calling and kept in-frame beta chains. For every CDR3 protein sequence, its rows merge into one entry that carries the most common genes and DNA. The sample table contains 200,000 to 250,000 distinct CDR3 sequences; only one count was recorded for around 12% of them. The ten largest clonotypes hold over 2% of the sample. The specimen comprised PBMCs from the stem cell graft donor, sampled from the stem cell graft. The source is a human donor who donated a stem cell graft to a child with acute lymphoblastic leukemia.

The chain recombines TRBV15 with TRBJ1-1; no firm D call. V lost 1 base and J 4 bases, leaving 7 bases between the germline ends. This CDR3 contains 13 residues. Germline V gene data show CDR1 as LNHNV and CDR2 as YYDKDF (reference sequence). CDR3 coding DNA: TGTGCCACCAGCAGAGTTCGGCCCACTGAAGCTTTCTTT. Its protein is CATSRVRPTEAFF.

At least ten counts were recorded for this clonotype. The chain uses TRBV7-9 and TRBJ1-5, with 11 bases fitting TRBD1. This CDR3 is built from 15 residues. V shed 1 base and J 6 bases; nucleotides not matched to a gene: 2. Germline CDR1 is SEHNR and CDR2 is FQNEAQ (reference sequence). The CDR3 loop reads CASSLGTGGGQPQHF. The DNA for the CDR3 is TGTGCCAGCAGCTTAGGGACAGGGGGCGGTCAGCCCCAGCATTTT. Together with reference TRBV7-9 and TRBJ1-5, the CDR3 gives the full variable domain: DTGVSQNPRHKITKRGQNVTFRCDPISEHNRLYWYRQTLGQGPEFLTYFQNEAQLEKSRLLSDRFSAERPKGSFSTLEIQRTEQGDSAMYLCASSLGTGGGQPQHFGDGTRLSIL.

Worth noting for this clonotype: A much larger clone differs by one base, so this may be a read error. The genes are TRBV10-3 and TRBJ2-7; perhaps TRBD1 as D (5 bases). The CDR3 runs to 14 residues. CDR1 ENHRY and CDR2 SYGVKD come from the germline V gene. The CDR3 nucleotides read TGTGCCATCAGTGAGTCCGGCAGGGAATACGAGCACTACTTC. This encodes CAISESGREYEHYF.

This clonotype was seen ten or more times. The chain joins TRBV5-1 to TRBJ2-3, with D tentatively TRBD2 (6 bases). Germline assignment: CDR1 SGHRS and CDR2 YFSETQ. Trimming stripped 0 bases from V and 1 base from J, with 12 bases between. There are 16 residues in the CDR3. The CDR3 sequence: CASSLAAGRRTDTQYF. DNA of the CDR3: TGCGCCAGCAGCTTGGCGGCGGGGAGGCGCACAGATACGCAGTATTTT.

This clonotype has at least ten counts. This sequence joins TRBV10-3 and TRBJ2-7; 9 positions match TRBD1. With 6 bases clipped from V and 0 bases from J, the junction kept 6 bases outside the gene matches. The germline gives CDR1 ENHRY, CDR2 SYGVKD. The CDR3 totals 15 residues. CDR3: CAIRGDRAVSYEQYF. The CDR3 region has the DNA TGTGCCATCAGGGGGGACAGGGCCGTCTCCTACGAGCAGTACTTC.

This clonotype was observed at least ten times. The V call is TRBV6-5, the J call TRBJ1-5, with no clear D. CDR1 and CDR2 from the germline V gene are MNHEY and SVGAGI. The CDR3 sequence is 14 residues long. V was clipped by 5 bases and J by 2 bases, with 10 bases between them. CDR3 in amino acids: CASSRLEGNQPQHF. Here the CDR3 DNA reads TGTGCCAGCAGTCGGCTAGAGGGCAATCAGCCCCAGCATTTT.

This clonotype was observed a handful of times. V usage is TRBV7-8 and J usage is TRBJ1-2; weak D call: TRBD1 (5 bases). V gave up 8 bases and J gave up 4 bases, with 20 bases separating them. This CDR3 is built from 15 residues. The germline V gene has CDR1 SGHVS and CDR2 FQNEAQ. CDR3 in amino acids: CASGGAPEAIYGYTF. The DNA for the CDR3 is TGTGCCAGCGGCGGGGCCCCGGAGGCAATCTATGGCTACACCTTC.

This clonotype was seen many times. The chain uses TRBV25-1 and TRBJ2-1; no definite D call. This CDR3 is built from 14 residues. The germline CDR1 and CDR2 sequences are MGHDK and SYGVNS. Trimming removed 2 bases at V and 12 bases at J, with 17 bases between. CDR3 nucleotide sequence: TGTGCCAGCAGTGAAGATGGTGGCACCCTCGGGCAGTTCTTC. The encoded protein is CASSEDGGTLGQFF. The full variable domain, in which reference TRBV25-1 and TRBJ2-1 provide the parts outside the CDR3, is EADIYQTPRYLVIGTGKKITLECSQTMGHDKMYWYQQDPGMELHLIHYSYGVNSTEKGDLSSESTVSRIRTEHFPLTLESARPSHTSQYLCASSEDGGTLGQFFGPGTRLTVL.

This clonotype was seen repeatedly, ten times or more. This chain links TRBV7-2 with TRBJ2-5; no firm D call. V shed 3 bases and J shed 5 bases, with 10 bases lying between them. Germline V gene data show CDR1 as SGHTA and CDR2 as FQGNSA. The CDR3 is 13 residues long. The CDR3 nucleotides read TGTGCCAGCAGCTTGCCGACGACGGAGACCCAGTACTTC. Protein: CASSLPTTETQYF.

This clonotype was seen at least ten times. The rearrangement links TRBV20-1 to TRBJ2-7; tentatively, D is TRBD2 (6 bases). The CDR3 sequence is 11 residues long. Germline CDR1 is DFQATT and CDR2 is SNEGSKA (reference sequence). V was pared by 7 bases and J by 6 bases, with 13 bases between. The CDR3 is CSVGLITEQYF. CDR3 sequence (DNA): TGCAGTGTAGGACTAATCACCGAGCAGTACTTC.

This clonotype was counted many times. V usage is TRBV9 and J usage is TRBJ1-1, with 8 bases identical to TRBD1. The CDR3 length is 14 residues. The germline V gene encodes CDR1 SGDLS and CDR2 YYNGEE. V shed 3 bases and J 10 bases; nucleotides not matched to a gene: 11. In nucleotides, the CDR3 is TGTGCCAGCAGCGGGACACAGGGGGATCAAGGAGCTTTCTTT. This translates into CASSGTQGDQGAFF.

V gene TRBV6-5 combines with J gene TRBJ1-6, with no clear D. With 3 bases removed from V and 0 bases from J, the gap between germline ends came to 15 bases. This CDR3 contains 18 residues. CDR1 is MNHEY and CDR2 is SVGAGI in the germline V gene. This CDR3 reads CASSYFDGTSSYNSPLHF. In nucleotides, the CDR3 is TGTGCCAGCAGTTATTTCGACGGCACGAGCTCCTATAATTCACCCCTCCACTTT.

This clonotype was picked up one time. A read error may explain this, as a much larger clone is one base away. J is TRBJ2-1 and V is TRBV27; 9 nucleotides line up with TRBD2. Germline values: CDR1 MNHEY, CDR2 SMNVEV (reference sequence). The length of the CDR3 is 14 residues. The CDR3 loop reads CAGSRNSGSTEQFF. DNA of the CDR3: TGTGCCGGCAGTCGAAATAGCGGGAGTACTGAGCAGTTCTTC.

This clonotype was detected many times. CDR3 in amino acids: CASRGPWGDTQYF. The CDR3 region has the DNA TGTGCCAGCAGGGGCCCCTGGGGAGATACGCAGTATTTT. This sequence joins TRBV7-9 and TRBJ2-3; D gene unclear. CDR3 size: 13 residues. The V gene lost 6 bases and the J gene lost 5 bases, with 12 bases spanning the gap. Germline V gene sequence: CDR1 SEHNR, CDR2 FQNEAQ (reference sequence).

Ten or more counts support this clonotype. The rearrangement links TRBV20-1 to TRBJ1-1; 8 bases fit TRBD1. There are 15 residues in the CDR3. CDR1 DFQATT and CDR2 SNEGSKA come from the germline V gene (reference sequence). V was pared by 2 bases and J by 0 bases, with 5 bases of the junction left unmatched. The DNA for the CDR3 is TGCAGTGCTAGAACCGGGACAGGTTTGAACACTGAAGCTTTCTTT. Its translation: CSARTGTGLNTEAFF.

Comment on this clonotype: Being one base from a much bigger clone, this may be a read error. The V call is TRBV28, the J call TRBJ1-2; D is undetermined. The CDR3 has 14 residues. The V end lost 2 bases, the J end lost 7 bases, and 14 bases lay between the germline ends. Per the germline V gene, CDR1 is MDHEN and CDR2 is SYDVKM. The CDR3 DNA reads TGTGCCAGCAGTTTACCCCAGAAGCCTGGTGGCTACACCTTC. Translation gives CASSLPQKPGGYTF.

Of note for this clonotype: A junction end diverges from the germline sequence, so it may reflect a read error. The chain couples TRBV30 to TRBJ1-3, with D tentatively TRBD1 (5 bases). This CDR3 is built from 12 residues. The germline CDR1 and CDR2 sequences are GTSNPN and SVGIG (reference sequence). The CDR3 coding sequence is TGTGGCTGGACCGGGGGAGCAAACACCATATATTTT. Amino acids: CGWTGGANTIYF.

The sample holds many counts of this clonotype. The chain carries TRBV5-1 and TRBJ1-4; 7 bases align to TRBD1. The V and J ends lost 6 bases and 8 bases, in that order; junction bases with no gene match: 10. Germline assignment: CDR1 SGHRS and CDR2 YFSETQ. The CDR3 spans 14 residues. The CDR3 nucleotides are TGCGCCAGCAACCGACAGGGCTCAGGCGAAAAACTGTTTTTT. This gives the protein CASNRQGSGEKLFF. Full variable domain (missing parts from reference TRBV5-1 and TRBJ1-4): KAGVTQTPRYLIKTRGQQVTLSCSPISGHRSVSWYQQTPGQGLQFLFEYFSETQRNKGNFPGRFSGRQFSNSRSEMNVSTLELGDSALYLCASNRQGSGEKLFFGSGTQLSVL.

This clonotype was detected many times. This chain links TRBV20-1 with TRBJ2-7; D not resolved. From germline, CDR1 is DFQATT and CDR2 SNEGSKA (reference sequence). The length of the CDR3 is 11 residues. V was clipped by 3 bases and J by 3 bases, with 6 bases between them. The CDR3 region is CSASERYEQYF. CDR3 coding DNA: TGCAGTGCTAGTGAGCGCTACGAGCAGTACTTC.

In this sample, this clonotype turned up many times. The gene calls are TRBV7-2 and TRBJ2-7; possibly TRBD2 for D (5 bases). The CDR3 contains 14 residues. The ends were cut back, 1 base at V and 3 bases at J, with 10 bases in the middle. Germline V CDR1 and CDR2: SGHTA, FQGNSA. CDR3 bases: TGTGCCAGCAGCTTAGGAGGGCAAATCTACGAGCAGTACTTC. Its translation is CASSLGGQIYEQYF.

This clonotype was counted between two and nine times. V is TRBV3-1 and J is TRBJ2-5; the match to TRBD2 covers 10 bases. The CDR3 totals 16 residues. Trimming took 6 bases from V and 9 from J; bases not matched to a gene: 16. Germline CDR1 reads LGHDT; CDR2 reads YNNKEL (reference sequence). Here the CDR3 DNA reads TGTGCCAGCAGGCAAACCGCTAGCGGGGGCGCAGTGGCCCAGTACTTC. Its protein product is CASRQTASGGAVAQYF.